This TCR beta chain was sequenced during a study of cytomegalovirus exposure and HLA in healthy donors. Study overall: Membership in the Caucasian-associated ancestry cluster was found for about four fifths of approximately 380 genotyped donors. Study-wide results and limits: CMV serostatus was the sole immune exposure information available.

PCR was performed using 60 Vbeta and 13 Jbeta primers. Assay used: immunoSEQ multiplex PCR; TCRdb lists only in-frame clones, some missing. Of 250,000 to 350,000 clones in the sample, about 80% were seen once. With 3 bases clipped from V and 4 bases from J, the junction kept 3 bases outside the gene matches. The CDR3 sequence is 13 residues long. CDR1 and CDR2 (germline): SQVTM, ANQGSEA. Concerning this clone itself: Its antigen is as yet unknown.

This TCR came from a girl aged 2 to 9 in good health and CMV-seronegative. The sample was PBMCs. This chain joins TRBV29-1 and TRBJ2-1; the match to TRBD2 covers 7 bases. DNA of the CDR3: TGCAGCGTTGACCCTAGCGGATACAATGAGCAGTTCTTC. It is translated as CSVDPSGYNEQFF.